This is a list of T cell receptor beta chains from one sample in a study of shared clonotypes between healthy human individuals. Clones were sequenced by immunoSEQ multiplex PCR, and TCRdb holds only the in-frame ones, with some missing. Among roughly 2 million clones listed, 95% were seen once. The sequencing sample was made of naive CD4+ T cells sorted from blood. The receptors shown here come from a man younger than 30 in good health. Both conserved end residues are part of each CDR3. A D gene is named only where the DNA matches it firmly. Rows give clone size only sometimes, using once, few, many, or a class for an expanded clone.

v_call: TRBV7-8; j_call: TRBJ2-1; d_call: NA; clone_size: NA; cdr3_nt: TGTGCCAGCAGCTCCAACGGACCGCTAATCGATGAGCAGTTCTTC; cdr3_aa: CASSSNGPLIDEQFF
v_call: TRBV5-8; j_call: TRBJ2-2; d_call: NA; clone_size: NA; cdr3_nt: TGTGCCAGCAGCTTAGGAAAGATAGCGAACACCGGGGAGCTGTTTTTT; cdr3_aa: CASSLGKIANTGELFF
v_call: TRBV13; j_call: TRBJ2-2; d_call: TRBD1; clone_size: NA; cdr3_nt: TGTGCCAGCAGCTCGTACTTACAGGGGGCCGGGGAGCTGTTTTTT; cdr3_aa: CASSSYLQGAGELFF
v_call: TRBV4-1; j_call: TRBJ2-5; d_call: TRBD2; clone_size: NA; cdr3_nt: TGCGCCAGCAGCCTAAACCCGGGACTAGCGGCTCAAGAGACCCAGTACTTC; cdr3_aa: CASSLNPGLAAQETQYF
v_call: TRBV6-1; j_call: TRBJ2-3; d_call: TRBD2; clone_size: NA; cdr3_nt: TGTGCCAGCAGGCCTAGCGGGGGGGATACGCAGTATTTT; cdr3_aa: CASRPSGGDTQYF
v_call: TRBV9; j_call: TRBJ2-1; d_call: TRBD2; clone_size: NA; cdr3_nt: TGTGCCAGCAGCTCCCGGGGGAGCGGGAGCTCCTACAATGAGCAGTTCTTC; cdr3_aa: CASSSRGSGSSYNEQFF
v_call: TRBV18; j_call: TRBJ2-2; d_call: NA; clone_size: NA; cdr3_nt: TGTGCCAGCTCACCTGGGGGAGTGTACACCGGGGAGCTGTTTTTT; cdr3_aa: CASSPGGVYTGELFF
v_call: TRBV5-4; j_call: TRBJ2-3; d_call: TRBD1; clone_size: NA; cdr3_nt: TGTGCCAGCACCCCGGGACAGGGAATCACAGATACGCAGTATTTT; cdr3_aa: CASTPGQGITDTQYF
v_call: TRBV10-3; j_call: TRBJ2-3; d_call: NA; clone_size: NA; cdr3_nt: TGTGCCATCAGGGGTCACGTCGGGGAAAGGGATACGCAGTATTTT; cdr3_aa: CAIRGHVGERDTQYF
v_call: TRBV10-3; j_call: TRBJ1-4; d_call: NA; clone_size: NA; cdr3_nt: TGTGCCGTATCACAGGCCGTAGGGGAAAAACTGTTTTTT; cdr3_aa: CAVSQAVGEKLFF
v_call: TRBV7-6; j_call: TRBJ1-2; d_call: NA; clone_size: NA; cdr3_nt: TGTGCCAGCAGCTCAGAGCCGGGGGGGTCCGGCGGCTACACCTTC; cdr3_aa: CASSSEPGGSGGYTF
v_call: TRBV7-2; j_call: TRBJ1-2; d_call: TRBD1; clone_size: NA; cdr3_nt: TGTGCCAGCAGCTTAGTCTGGACAGGGGGAAAGCTTTTCTTC; cdr3_aa: CASSLVWTGGKLFF
v_call: TRBV2; j_call: TRBJ2-5; d_call: NA; clone_size: NA; cdr3_nt: TGTGCCAGCGCCCTGCCTAGGTTGATAAAGACCCAGTACTTC; cdr3_aa: CASALPRLIKTQYF
v_call: TRBV5-1; j_call: TRBJ2-1; d_call: NA; clone_size: NA; cdr3_nt: TGCGCCAGCAGCGTTCAGCAGGATTACAATGAGCAGTTCTTC; cdr3_aa: CASSVQQDYNEQFF
v_call: TRBV28; j_call: TRBJ2-7; d_call: NA; clone_size: NA; cdr3_nt: TGTGCCAGCAGCAATACCCTAATGGGGGGAGAGCAGTACTTC; cdr3_aa: CASSNTLMGGEQYF
v_call: TRBV7-9; j_call: TRBJ1-2; d_call: TRBD1; clone_size: few; cdr3_nt: TGTGCCAGCAGCTCCACGGACAGGGCTAAGGGCTACACCTTC; cdr3_aa: CASSSTDRAKGYTF
v_call: TRBV28; j_call: TRBJ2-7; d_call: TRBD1; clone_size: NA; cdr3_nt: TGTGCCAGCACCCCCGGGGACAGGGACCAACACGAGCAGTACTTC; cdr3_aa: CASTPGDRDQHEQYF
v_call: TRBV7-9; j_call: TRBJ1-3; d_call: NA; clone_size: NA; cdr3_nt: TGTGCCAGCAGCTTACGGCAGGGCCTCTCTGGAAACACCATATATTTT; cdr3_aa: CASSLRQGLSGNTIYF
v_call: TRBV5-5; j_call: TRBJ1-2; d_call: NA; clone_size: once; cdr3_nt: TGTGCCAGCACCACTTTTGGGGCAACAGGGAGAAGGGCTAACTATGGCTACACCTTC; cdr3_aa: CASTTFGATGRRANYGYTF
v_call: TRBV28; j_call: TRBJ1-1; d_call: TRBD1; clone_size: NA; cdr3_nt: TGTGCCAGCAGTTTATATGGCAGGGGGGTGTATAACACTGAAGCTTTCTTT; cdr3_aa: CASSLYGRGVYNTEAFF
v_call: TRBV5-8; j_call: TRBJ1-5; d_call: NA; clone_size: once; cdr3_nt: TGTGCCAGCAGCTTGAACGAAGTTGGCAATCAGCCCCAGCATTTT; cdr3_aa: CASSLNEVGNQPQHF
v_call: TRBV5-1; j_call: TRBJ1-1; d_call: TRBD1; clone_size: NA; cdr3_nt: TGCGCCAGCAGCTTTCTCCCGGGACAGGGGAACACTGAAGCTTTCTTT; cdr3_aa: CASSFLPGQGNTEAFF